This is a list of T cell receptor beta chains from one sample in a study of blood T cells in healthy people across ages. TCRdb called the 5' RACE reads again in MiXCR, with one record for every CDR3 protein. The profile shows fewer than 900,000 distinct CDR3 sequences, approximately 50% of them singletons. The sequenced material came from blood. These receptors all stem from a woman aged 55-70 years in good health. The CDR3 runs from the conserved cysteine through the conserved F or W. Each record gives: clone size, V gene, D gene, J gene, CDR3 DNA, CDR3 protein. A D gene is named only where the DNA matches it firmly. The listing skips clone size in some rows; elsewhere it reads once, few, many or a size class.

abundance: few; v_gene: TRBV28; d_gene: -; j_gene: TRBJ2-5; CDR3nt: TGTGCCAGCAGTTCCTCCAGGCGGGGCCTTAGGGAGACCCAGTACTTC; CDR3aa: CASSSSRRGLRETQYF
abundance: -; v_gene: TRBV7-6; d_gene: -; j_gene: TRBJ2-3; CDR3nt: TGTGCCAGCAGCTCCGGGTCCGTGGAAGATACGCAGTATTTT; CDR3aa: CASSSGSVEDTQYF
abundance: -; v_gene: TRBV10-2; d_gene: -; j_gene: TRBJ2-7; CDR3nt: TGCGCCAGCAGTGACGTACCTCACAGCTCCTACGAGCAGTACTTC; CDR3aa: CASSDVPHSSYEQYF
abundance: many; v_gene: TRBV28; d_gene: -; j_gene: TRBJ2-7; CDR3nt: TGTGCCAGCAGTTTCGTGGGTCTCGAGCAGTACTTC; CDR3aa: CASSFVGLEQYF
abundance: -; v_gene: TRBV30; d_gene: -; j_gene: TRBJ2-7; CDR3nt: TGTGCCTGGAGTGACAGGGCCTACGAGCAGTACTTC; CDR3aa: CAWSDRAYEQYF
abundance: -; v_gene: TRBV15; d_gene: -; j_gene: TRBJ2-7; CDR3nt: TGTGCCACCAGCAGAGATGCCGACACCTCCTACGAGCAGTACTTC; CDR3aa: CATSRDADTSYEQYF
abundance: -; v_gene: TRBV7-2; d_gene: -; j_gene: TRBJ2-1; CDR3nt: TGTGCCAGCAGCGCGGGACATCCCAATGAGCAGTTCTTC; CDR3aa: CASSAGHPNEQFF
abundance: few; v_gene: TRBV7-9; d_gene: -; j_gene: TRBJ2-7; CDR3nt: TGTGCCAGCAGCCCTCACTCCTACGAGCAGTACTTC; CDR3aa: CASSPHSYEQYF
abundance: -; v_gene: TRBV7-7; d_gene: -; j_gene: TRBJ2-2; CDR3nt: TGTGCTAGCAGTCCAGGCACCGGGGAGCTGTTTTTT; CDR3aa: CASSPGTGELFF
abundance: few; v_gene: TRBV7-9; d_gene: -; j_gene: TRBJ1-1; CDR3nt: TGTGCCAGCAGCTTGACAGGAATGGGCACTGAAGCTTTCTTT; CDR3aa: CASSLTGMGTEAFF
abundance: -; v_gene: TRBV24-1; d_gene: -; j_gene: TRBJ1-5; CDR3nt: TGTGCCACCAGTGATTCTTGGAGGGATCAGCCCCAGCATTTT; CDR3aa: CATSDSWRDQPQHF
abundance: once; v_gene: TRBV2; d_gene: -; j_gene: TRBJ2-7; CDR3nt: TGTGCCAGCAGTGTCGGTAAGGGCTACGAGCAGTACTTC; CDR3aa: CASSVGKGYEQYF
abundance: -; v_gene: TRBV6-6; d_gene: TRBD1; j_gene: TRBJ2-7; CDR3nt: TGTGCCAGCAGTTACGGGGGACAGGCGACCTACGAGCAGTACTTC; CDR3aa: CASSYGGQATYEQYF
abundance: -; v_gene: TRBV25-1; d_gene: -; j_gene: TRBJ2-7; CDR3nt: TGTGCCAGCAGCCCTAAAGGGGCCCACTACGAGCAGTACTTC; CDR3aa: CASSPKGAHYEQYF
abundance: -; v_gene: TRBV7-2; d_gene: -; j_gene: TRBJ1-1; CDR3nt: TGTGCCACTCGCAAGGACTTTAACACTGAAGCTTTCTTT; CDR3aa: CATRKDFNTEAFF
abundance: -; v_gene: TRBV10-3; d_gene: TRBD2; j_gene: TRBJ2-3; CDR3nt: TGTGCCCTCGGGCCTAGCGGGGGCACAGATACGCAGTATTTT; CDR3aa: CALGPSGGTDTQYF
abundance: -; v_gene: TRBV5-8; d_gene: TRBD2; j_gene: TRBJ2-7; CDR3nt: TGTGCCAGCAGCTTGGGAAGCGGGAGTCCACGGGAGCAGTACTTC; CDR3aa: CASSLGSGSPREQYF
abundance: -; v_gene: TRBV6-2/TRBV6-3; d_gene: TRBD1; j_gene: TRBJ2-7; CDR3nt: TGTGCCAGTAGTCCTGACAGGGACCTCTACGAGCAGTACTTC; CDR3aa: CASSPDRDLYEQYF
abundance: -; v_gene: TRBV20-1; d_gene: -; j_gene: TRBJ1-4; CDR3nt: TGCAGTGCTAGGACCCCGGCCGGGGATGAAAAACTGTTTTTT; CDR3aa: CSARTPAGDEKLFF
abundance: many; v_gene: TRBV29-1; d_gene: -; j_gene: TRBJ2-2; CDR3nt: TGCAGCGTTGAAGATCTTCAGGGGACCCCCGGGGAGCTGTTTTTT; CDR3aa: CSVEDLQGTPGELFF